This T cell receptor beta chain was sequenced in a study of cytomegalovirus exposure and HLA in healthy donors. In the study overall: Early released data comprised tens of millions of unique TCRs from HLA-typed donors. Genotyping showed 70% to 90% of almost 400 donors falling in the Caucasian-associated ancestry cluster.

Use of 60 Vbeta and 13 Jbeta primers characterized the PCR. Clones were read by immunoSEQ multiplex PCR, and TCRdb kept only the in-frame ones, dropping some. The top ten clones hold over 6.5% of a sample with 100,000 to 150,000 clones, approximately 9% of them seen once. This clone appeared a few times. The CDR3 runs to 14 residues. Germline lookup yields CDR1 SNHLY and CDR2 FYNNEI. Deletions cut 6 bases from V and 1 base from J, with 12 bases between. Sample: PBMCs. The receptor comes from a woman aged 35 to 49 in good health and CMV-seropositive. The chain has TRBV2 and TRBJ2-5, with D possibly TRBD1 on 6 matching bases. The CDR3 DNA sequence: TGTGCCAGCAGCCCCGGACAGCTCCAAGAGACCCAGTACTTC. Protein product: CASSPGQLQETQYF.